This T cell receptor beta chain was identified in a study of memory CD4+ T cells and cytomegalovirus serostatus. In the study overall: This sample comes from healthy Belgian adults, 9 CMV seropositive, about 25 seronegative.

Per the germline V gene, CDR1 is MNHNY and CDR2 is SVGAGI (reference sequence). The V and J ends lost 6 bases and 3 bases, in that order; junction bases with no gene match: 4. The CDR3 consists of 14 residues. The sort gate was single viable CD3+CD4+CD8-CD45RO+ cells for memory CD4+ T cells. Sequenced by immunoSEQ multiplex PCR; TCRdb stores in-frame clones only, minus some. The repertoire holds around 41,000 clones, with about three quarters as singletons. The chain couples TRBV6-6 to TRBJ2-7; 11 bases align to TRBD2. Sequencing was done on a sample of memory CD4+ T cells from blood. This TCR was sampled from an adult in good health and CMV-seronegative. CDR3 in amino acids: CASRLAGGVYEQYF. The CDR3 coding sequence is TGTGCCAGCAGATTAGCGGGGGGGGTCTACGAGCAGTACTTC.